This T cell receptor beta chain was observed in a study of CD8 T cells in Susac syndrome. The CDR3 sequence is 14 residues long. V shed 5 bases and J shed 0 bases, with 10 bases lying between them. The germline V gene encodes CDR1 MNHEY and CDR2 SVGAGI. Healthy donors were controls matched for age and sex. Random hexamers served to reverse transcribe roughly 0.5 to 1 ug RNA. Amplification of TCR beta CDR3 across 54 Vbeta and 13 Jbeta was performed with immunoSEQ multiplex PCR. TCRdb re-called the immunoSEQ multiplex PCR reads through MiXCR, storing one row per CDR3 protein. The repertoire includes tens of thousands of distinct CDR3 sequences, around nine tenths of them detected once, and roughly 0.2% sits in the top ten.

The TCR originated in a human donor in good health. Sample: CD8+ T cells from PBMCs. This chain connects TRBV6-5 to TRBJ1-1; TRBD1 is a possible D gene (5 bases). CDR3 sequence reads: CASSPTAMNTEAFF. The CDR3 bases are TGTGCCAGCAGTCCGACAGCTATGAACACTGAAGCTTTCTTT.